Shown below are 5 T cell receptor beta chains from a single sample sequenced in a study of T-cell reconstitution after alpha-beta-depleted transplantation in children. During its preparation, the TCRbeta library received unique molecular identifiers. TCRdb ran MiXCR on the PCR reads and lists one entry per CDR3 protein. The table has a few hundred thousand distinct CDR3 sequences, 9.5% to 13% seen once. Here the sequenced sample was PBMCs from the stem cell graft donor, taken from the stem cell graft. These receptors were obtained from a human donor who donated a stem cell graft to a child with acute myeloid leukemia.

This rearrangement joins TRBV5-1 to TRBJ2-5, with D possibly being TRBD2 (5 bases). Per germline, CDR1 SGHRS and CDR2 YFSETQ. The CDR3 covers 12 residues. V gave up 3 bases and J gave up 4 bases, with 7 bases separating them. The CDR3 DNA reads TGCGCCAGCAGCTCGGGAATAGAGACCCAGTACTTC. Residues: CASSSGIETQYF.

In this sample, this clonotype turned up a few times. The chain employs TRBV5-5 and TRBJ2-5, with a weak D call TRBD2 (5 bases). The CDR3 totals 13 residues. Trimming removed 0 bases at V and 5 bases at J, with 8 bases between. CDR1 is SGHKS and CDR2 is YYEKEE in the germline V gene (reference sequence). The CDR3 loop reads CASSLAIAETQYF. The CDR3 DNA is TGTGCCAGCAGCTTGGCCATAGCGGAGACCCAGTACTTC.

The chain uses TRBV7-2 and TRBJ2-5; TRBD2 matches 8 bases. This CDR3 is 16 amino acids long. Germline CDR1 and CDR2: SGHTA and FQGNSA. With 4 bases clipped from V and 1 base from J, the junction kept 8 bases outside the gene matches. As DNA, the CDR3 is TGTGCCAGCAGCTCAAAAGCGGGAGTTTTCCAAGAGACCCAGTACTTC. Amino acids: CASSSKAGVFQETQYF.

This clonotype has a handful of counts. The V gene is TRBV7-9, the J gene TRBJ1-6; D is uncertain. With 1 base removed from V and 7 bases from J, the gap between germline ends came to 11 bases. Germline V gene lookup returns CDR1 SEHNR and CDR2 FQNEAQ (reference sequence). CDR3 size: 15 residues. The CDR3 DNA reads as TGTGCCAGCAGCTTAGGTGGAGGGAACAATTCACCCCTCCACTTT. Its protein product is CASSLGGGNNSPLHF.

The chain carries TRBV5-5 and TRBJ2-5; no firm D call. V lost 4 bases and J lost 10, with 11 bases in between. The CDR3 is 11 amino acids. Germline-derived CDR1 and CDR2 are SGHKS and YYEKEE (reference sequence). The CDR3 reads CASSKTLDQYF. The CDR3 coding sequence is TGTGCCAGCAGCAAGACTCTCGACCAGTACTTC.